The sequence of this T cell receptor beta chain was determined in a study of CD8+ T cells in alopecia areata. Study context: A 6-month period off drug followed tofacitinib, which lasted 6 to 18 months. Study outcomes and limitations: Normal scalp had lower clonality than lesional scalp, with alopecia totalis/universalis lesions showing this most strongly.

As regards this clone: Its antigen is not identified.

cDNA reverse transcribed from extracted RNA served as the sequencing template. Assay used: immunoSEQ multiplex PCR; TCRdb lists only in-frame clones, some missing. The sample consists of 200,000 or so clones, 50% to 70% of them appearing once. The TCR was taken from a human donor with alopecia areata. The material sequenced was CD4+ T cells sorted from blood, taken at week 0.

The CDR3 DNA is TGTGCCATCAGTGAGCCTACAGGGGAGGGCTATGGCTACACCTTC. Translating it yields CAISEPTGEGYGYTF. This chain joins TRBV10-3 and TRBJ1-2, with TRBD1 matching 7 bases. The V gene end was trimmed by 2 bases and the J gene end by 4 bases; junction bases not matched to a gene: 7. The CDR3 is 15 residues long. The germline V gene has CDR1 ENHRY and CDR2 SYGVKD.